The 32 T cell receptor beta chains presented below share a single source sample, sequenced in a study of beta chain features in type 1 diabetes. Study-wide points: All four CD4+ subsets from Type 1 diabetes patients carried moderately but significantly shorter TCRB CDR3s.

Antigen specificity for these receptors is unknown. Sequenced material consisted of expressed TCRB transcripts (all of the isolated RNA was reverse transcribed). Some clones are missing from TCRdb's copy, which holds only in-frame ones; the method was immunoSEQ multiplex PCR. The data contain hundreds of thousands of clones, approximately 12% of them singletons. Sequences were obtained from naive CD4+ T cells from blood. Receptors were obtained from a young woman with type 1 diabetes.

V and J are TRBV5-1 and TRBJ2-7, with D tentatively TRBD1 (5 bases). Trimming removed 1 base from V and 0 bases from J, with 8 bases in between. Per germline, CDR1 SGHRS and CDR2 YFSETQ. The CDR3 is made up of 14 amino acids. CDR3 residues: CASSLLDSSYEQYF. The CDR3 region has the DNA TGCGCCAGCAGCTTGCTCGACAGCTCCTACGAGCAGTACTTC.

This clone has just a few counts. The chain recombines TRBV15 with TRBJ1-3, with TRBD1 matching 8 bases. CDR1 is LNHNV, CDR2 YYDKDF, per germline (reference sequence). This CDR3 spans 16 amino acids. J lost 4 bases, V lost 0 bases, and 5 bases had no gene match. The CDR3 nucleotides are TGTGCCACCAGCAGAGATGTGTGGACAGGGGGAAACACCATATATTTT. It specifies CATSRDVWTGGNTIYF.

The gene calls are TRBV10-3 and TRBJ2-7, with 9 positions matching TRBD1. The CDR3 consists of 14 residues. Germline V gene lookup returns CDR1 ENHRY and CDR2 SYGVKD. V dropped 2 bases and J dropped 6; count of bases not matched to a gene: 5. CDR3 region: CAISEGQGRVEQYF. The CDR3 nucleotides are TGTGCCATCAGTGAGGGACAGGGGAGGGTCGAGCAGTACTTC.

A few counts support this clone. CDR3 in DNA: TGTGCCAGCTCACCACCCGTGTGGGGGGTGGAGAAAAACATTCAGTACTTC. It specifies CASSPPVWGVEKNIQYF. V gene TRBV18 combines with J gene TRBJ2-4; weak D call: TRBD2 (6 bases). Between the trimmed V and J ends, which lost 0 bases and 4 bases, there was a span of 16 bases. The CDR3 has 17 amino acids. Germline lookup yields CDR1 KGHSH and CDR2 LQKENI.

The V gene is TRBV7-8, the J gene TRBJ2-1; 7 nucleotides match TRBD1. The germline CDR1 and CDR2 sequences are SGHVS and FQNEAQ. The CDR3 extends over 14 amino acids. J was trimmed by 8 bases and V by 5 bases; bases with no gene match: 9. CDR3 nucleotide sequence: TGTGCCAGCAGCAGATCGACAGGGTTGGATGAGCAGTTCTTC. Its translation: CASSRSTGLDEQFF.

The table lists this clone with a few counts. The gene calls are TRBV5-4 and TRBJ2-7; possibly TRBD1 for D (5 bases). V was pared by 2 bases and J by 6 bases, with 18 bases between. The CDR3 spans 15 residues. CDR1 SGHNT and CDR2 YYREEE come from the germline V gene (reference sequence). CDR3 in amino acids: CASSLGGRAYVEQYF. The CDR3 DNA reads TGTGCCAGCAGCTTAGGCGGCAGGGCCTACGTCGAGCAGTACTTC. Looking up the rest from reference TRBV5-4 and TRBJ2-7 gives the full variable domain: ETGVTQSPTHLIKTRGQQVTLRCSSQSGHNTVSWYQQALGQGPQFIFQYYREEENGRGNFPPRFSGLQFPNYSSELNVNALELDDSALYLCASSLGGRAYVEQYFGPGTRLTVT.

V is TRBV15 and J is TRBJ2-7; maybe TRBD1 (5 bases). CDR3 length equals 13 residues. Deletions cut 0 bases from V and 6 bases from J, with 9 bases between. Per the germline V gene, CDR1 is LNHNV and CDR2 is YYDKDF (reference sequence). The CDR3 DNA is TGTGCCACCAGCAGAGATCCAGGGTTCGAGCAGTACTTC. Protein: CATSRDPGFEQYF. Complete variable domain (other parts from reference TRBV15 and TRBJ2-7): DAMVIQNPRYQVTQFGKPVTLSCSQTLNHNVMYWYQQKSSQAPKLLFHYYDKDFNNEADTPDNFQSRRPNTSFCFLDIRSPGLGDTAMYLCATSRDPGFEQYFGPGTRLTVT.

This clone has just a few counts. J is TRBJ2-1 and V is TRBV28; perhaps TRBD2 as D (5 bases). Germline assignment: CDR1 MDHEN and CDR2 SYDVKM. With 8 bases removed from V and 15 bases from J, the gap between germline ends came to 17 bases. The CDR3 runs 11 residues. Written as DNA, the CDR3 is TGTGCCAGCCGAGGCCGGTTAGCGCCGTTCTTC. It yields the protein CASRGRLAPFF.

The sample holds a few counts of this clone. The chain combines TRBV11-2 with TRBJ2-7; 7 bases agree with TRBD2. The germline V gene encodes CDR1 SGHAT and CDR2 FQNNGV. V lost 1 base, J lost 3 bases, and 6 bases stayed unmatched. The CDR3 length is 15 residues. DNA for the CDR3: TGTGCCAGCAGCTTAGTTTTAACGGGGGGCTACGAGCAGTACTTC. The encoded protein is CASSLVLTGGYEQYF.

V usage is TRBV6-4 and J usage is TRBJ1-5; no clear D gene. V shed 4 bases and J shed 2 bases, with 12 bases lying between them. Germline V lookup: CDR1 MRHNA, CDR2 SNTAGT. CDR3 size: 15 residues. CDR3 protein: CASSVDPRGNQPQHF. CDR3 nucleotide sequence: TGTGCCAGCAGTGTCGATCCGAGGGGCAATCAGCCCCAGCATTTT.

This clone was detected only a few times. The gene calls are TRBV7-2 and TRBJ1-1; 9 nucleotides agree with TRBD1. This CDR3 has 15 residues. The germline V gene has CDR1 SGHTA and CDR2 FQGNSA. V was pared by 3 bases and J by 4 bases, with 6 bases of the junction left unmatched. Here the CDR3 reads CASSFWTGATTEAFF. The CDR3 DNA is TGTGCCAGCAGCTTCTGGACAGGGGCGACCACTGAAGCTTTCTTT. Variable domain in full (rest from reference TRBV7-2 and TRBJ1-1): GAGVSQSPSNKVTEKGKDVELRCDPISGHTALYWYRQSLGQGLEFLIYFQGNSAPDKSGLPSDRFSAERTGGSVSTLTIQRTQQEDSAVYLCASSFWTGATTEAFFGQGTRLTVV.

The chain has TRBV10-3 and TRBJ2-7; D is perhaps TRBD1 (5 bases). The CDR3 extends over 13 amino acids. The V gene's germline CDR1 is ENHRY and CDR2 SYGVKD. Deletions cut 10 bases from V and 4 bases from J, with 17 bases between. CDR3 in amino acids: CATTTEVGYEQYF. The CDR3 nucleotides are TGTGCCACAACGACAGAGGTAGGGTACGAGCAGTACTTC.

The chain is built from TRBV7-9 and TRBJ2-3; D is perhaps TRBD2 (5 bases). The V end was cut by 6 bases, the J end by 1 base, with 17 bases between. Germline CDR1 and CDR2: SEHNR and FQNEAQ (reference sequence). The CDR3 is 16 residues long. This CDR3 reads CASSLGGRVRTDTQYF. The DNA of the CDR3 is TGTGCCAGCAGTCTAGGAGGCCGAGTCCGCACAGATACGCAGTATTTT.

This clone was seen more than once but under ten times. The J gene is TRBJ1-6, the V gene TRBV9; TRBD1 aligns across 7 bases. The CDR3 spans 13 residues. Germline V gives CDR1 SGDLS, CDR2 YYNGEE. Trimming removed 0 bases from V and 10 bases from J; junction bases left unmatched: 1. The CDR3 reads CASSVVTGSPLHF. CDR3 sequence (DNA): TGTGCCAGCAGCGTAGTGACAGGGTCACCCCTCCACTTT.

This clone showed up just a few times. The chain combines TRBV15 with TRBJ1-1; TRBD1 is a possible D gene (5 bases). Germline V gene sequence: CDR1 LNHNV, CDR2 YYDKDF (reference sequence). Deletions cut 0 bases from V and 8 bases from J, with 7 bases between. This CDR3 comprises 12 residues. The DNA of the CDR3 is TGTGCCACCAGCAGAGATTCAGGGGAAGCTTTCTTT. It is translated as CATSRDSGEAFF. The full variable domain, rest sourced from reference TRBV15 and TRBJ1-1, is DAMVIQNPRYQVTQFGKPVTLSCSQTLNHNVMYWYQQKSSQAPKLLFHYYDKDFNNEADTPDNFQSRRPNTSFCFLDIRSPGLGDTAMYLCATSRDSGEAFFGQGTRLTVV.

This clone was picked up a small number of times. V gene TRBV5-1 combines with J gene TRBJ2-2; weak D call: TRBD2 (6 bases). V dropped 1 base and J dropped 5 bases, with 18 bases sitting between them. The CDR3 sequence is 17 residues long. The germline gives CDR1 SGHRS, CDR2 YFSETQ. The CDR3 DNA follows: TGCGCCAGCAGCTTGAGCATGGAGGGAGAAAGAACCGGGGAGCTGTTTTTT. It is translated as CASSLSMEGERTGELFF.

V gene TRBV9 combines with J gene TRBJ1-6; 7 bases match TRBD1. This CDR3 spans 16 amino acids. With V trimmed by 0 bases and J by 10 bases, 10 bases remained unmatched. Germline values: CDR1 SGDLS, CDR2 YYNGEE. The CDR3 nucleotides are TGTGCCAGCAGCGTAGATTCCCGCCCAGGGGGATCACCCCTCCACTTT. Protein product: CASSVDSRPGGSPLHF.

This clone occurred a few times. V and J are TRBV5-1 and TRBJ2-6; D remains unclear. Germline V gene sequence: CDR1 SGHRS, CDR2 YFSETQ. There are 16 residues in the CDR3. Trimming took 3 bases from V and 3 from J, leaving 13 bases between them. The CDR3 DNA reads TGCGCCAGCAGCTCGTCTCCAACAAGTGGGGCCAACGTCCTGACTTTC. This encodes CASSSSPTSGANVLTF.

The chain uses TRBV4-2 and TRBJ2-1, with TRBD2 matching 7 bases. CDR1 is LGHNA and CDR2 is YNFKEQ in the germline V gene. The length of the CDR3 is 19 residues. V dropped 0 bases and J dropped 1; count of bases not matched to a gene: 12. The CDR3 protein is CASSQDASGKSWSYNEQFF. The CDR3 bases are TGTGCCAGCAGCCAAGATGCGAGCGGGAAATCCTGGTCCTACAATGAGCAGTTCTTC.

CDR3 sequence: CASSPRGSEQFF. The CDR3 coding sequence is TGTGCCAGCAGCCCCAGGGGCTCTGAGCAGTTCTTC. The chain combines TRBV7-9 with TRBJ2-1; D is perhaps TRBD1 (6 bases). Trimming took 5 bases from V and 9 from J, leaving 11 bases between them. The CDR3 spans 12 residues. CDR1 is SEHNR and CDR2 is FQNEAQ in the germline V gene (reference sequence).

V is TRBV15 and J is TRBJ1-1, with 8 bases fitting TRBD1. Germline V CDR1 and CDR2: LNHNV, YYDKDF (reference sequence). With V trimmed by 6 bases and J by 1 base, 7 bases remained unmatched. The CDR3 length is 15 residues. The DNA of the CDR3 is TGTGCCACCAGTTCAGGGGGCGGACGGAACACTGAAGCTTTCTTT. The encoded protein is CATSSGGGRNTEAFF.

This clone was detected a few times. This rearrangement joins TRBV29-1 to TRBJ2-7, with 7 bases identical to TRBD2. The CDR3 has 13 amino acids. Germline V gene lookup returns CDR1 SQVTM and CDR2 ANQGSEA. V shed 7 bases, J shed 0 bases, and the junction held 6 bases outside the gene matches. The CDR3 here is CSAEGGSSYEQYF. The CDR3 nucleotides are TGCAGCGCCGAGGGAGGGAGCTCCTACGAGCAGTACTTC.

Only a few counts were recorded for this clone. The chain carries TRBV30 and TRBJ2-1; tentative D call: TRBD2 (6 bases). Germline V lookup: CDR1 GTSNPN, CDR2 SVGIG (reference sequence). This CDR3 region has 12 residues. V was cut by 8 bases and J by 7 bases, with 15 bases left in between. The CDR3 nucleotides read TGTGCCGGGGGACTTCAGACGAATGAGCAGTTCTTC. Amino acid sequence: CAGGLQTNEQFF.

The genes are TRBV30 and TRBJ2-1; possibly TRBD2 for D (6 bases). Germline V CDR1 and CDR2: GTSNPN, SVGIG (reference sequence). V gave up 5 bases and J gave up 3 bases, with 14 bases separating them. This CDR3 has 14 amino acids. CDR3 nucleotides: TGTGCCTGGTGCCGGGACTTACACTACAATGAGCAGTTCTTC. Amino acid sequence: CAWCRDLHYNEQFF.

The table lists this clone with a few counts. The rearrangement joins TRBV7-3 to TRBJ2-7; 13 bases match TRBD2. Trimming cost V 4 bases and J 9 bases; bases outside gene matches: 6. Germline V gene data show CDR1 as SGHTA and CDR2 as FQGTGA. The CDR3 is 14 residues long. In DNA form, the CDR3 reads TGTGCCAGCAGCTCGGGACTAGCGGGAAGTGTGCAGTACTTC. This gives the protein CASSSGLAGSVQYF. The entire variable domain, with the rest obtained from reference TRBV7-3 and TRBJ2-7, is as follows: GAGVSQTPSNKVTEKGKYVELRCDPISGHTALYWYRQSLGQGPEFLIYFQGTGAADDSGLPNDRFFAVRPEGSVSTLKIQRTERGDSAVYLCASSSGLAGSVQYFGPGTRLTVT.

The chain is built from TRBV4-1 and TRBJ2-1; a weak D match, TRBD2 (5 bases). Germline V gene data show CDR1 as MGHRA and CDR2 as YSYEKL. The CDR3 has 16 residues. V was clipped by 3 bases and J by 8 bases, with 20 bases between them. The CDR3 reads CASSHNGIFDSDEQFF. Here the CDR3 DNA reads TGCGCCAGCAGCCATAACGGGATTTTTGATAGCGATGAGCAGTTCTTC.

The chain employs TRBV29-1 and TRBJ2-5, with D possibly being TRBD1 (6 bases). CDR3 length: 13 residues. The germline V and J ends were trimmed by 4 bases and 9 bases, with 18 bases remaining between them. Germline loops: CDR1 SQVTM, CDR2 ANQGSEA. CDR3 sequence reads: CSVGFLGGGAQYF. As DNA, the CDR3 is TGCAGCGTTGGGTTCTTGGGTGGGGGCGCCCAGTACTTC.

The CDR3 region is CATSRDNRGFVTGELFF. As DNA, the CDR3 is TGTGCCACCAGCAGAGATAACAGGGGATTTGTAACCGGGGAGCTGTTTTTT. J is TRBJ2-2 and V is TRBV15; the match to TRBD1 covers 7 bases. The CDR3 is made up of 17 amino acids. Germline lookup yields CDR1 LNHNV and CDR2 YYDKDF (reference sequence). The J segment lost 5 bases and the V segment lost 0 bases, leaving 9 bases of the junction unmatched.

The chain uses TRBV5-6 and TRBJ2-1, with 8 bases aligning to TRBD1. This CDR3 has 15 residues. Germline trimming cut 5 bases from V and 3 bases from J; bases unmatched to any gene: 7. Germline V lookup: CDR1 SGHDT, CDR2 YYEEEE. The CDR3 protein is CASRAGQGNYNEQFF. CDR3 sequence (DNA): TGTGCCAGCAGGGCTGGACAGGGCAACTACAATGAGCAGTTCTTC. Full variable domain (outside the CDR3, taken from reference TRBV5-6 and TRBJ2-1): DAGVTQSPTHLIKTRGQQVTLRCSPKSGHDTVSWYQQALGQGPQFIFQYYEEEERQRGNFPDRFSGHQFPNYSSELNVNALLLGDSALYLCASRAGQGNYNEQFFGPGTRLTVL.

This clone came up a few times. V is TRBV19 and J is TRBJ2-7, with a possible D match to TRBD1 (5 bases). The CDR3 consists of 14 residues. Looked up from germline, CDR1 is LNHDA and CDR2 is SQIVND (reference sequence). V was shortened by 5 bases and J by 3 bases, with 14 bases between the two germline ends. The CDR3 loop is CASSPDDSRYEQYF. The CDR3 bases are TGTGCCAGTAGTCCCGATGACAGTCGCTACGAGCAGTACTTC.

This chain uses TRBV2 with TRBJ2-6; no clear D. Germline-derived CDR1 and CDR2 are SNHLY and FYNNEI. The V end lost 6 bases, the J end lost 0 bases, and 9 bases lay between the germline ends. The CDR3 length is 15 residues. This CDR3 is CASRAENSGANVLTF. DNA of the CDR3: TGTGCCAGCAGAGCTGAAAACTCTGGGGCCAACGTCCTGACTTTC.

This clone was seen a handful of times. This rearrangement joins TRBV4-1 to TRBJ1-1, with a possible D match to TRBD1 (6 bases). The V end lost 7 bases, the J end lost 1 base, and 22 bases lay between the germline ends. Germline V lookup: CDR1 MGHRA, CDR2 YSYEKL. The CDR3 spans 17 residues. The CDR3 loop is CASNLGEQGRGNTEAFF. CDR3 nucleotides: TGCGCCAGCAACCTAGGCGAGCAGGGGAGGGGGAACACTGAAGCTTTCTTT.